The entry below gives a single T cell receptor beta chain sequence along with its context. Its antigen remains undetermined. Base quality data are lacking; no much larger clone is found one base away. This sample is drawn from a study of shared clonotypes between healthy human individuals (TCRdb year 2020). Regarding the research as a whole: The cohort comprised a couple of women and three men aged 18 to 49 years. For each donor, three plates each were used for CD4 naive and CD4 memory, two plates were used for CD8 naive, and one plate was used for CD8 memory. Blood TCR repertoires of about 5 healthy adults were deeply sequenced to estimate repertoire size and the extent of clonotype sharing between individuals. Libraries were prepared and TCR repertoires were sequenced by different laboratories using diverse techniques, in order to increase sequencing depth and limit assay-specific biases. Per donor, leukapheresis produced somewhere between about 0.94 and 9 billion PBMCs.

Using the deep immunoSEQ assay, TCR CDR3 regions were amplified from genomic DNA by multiplex PCR. For each cell subset, the extracted genomic DNA was distributed evenly across all wells of several immunoSEQ 96-well plates, and each plate served as one replicate. Each replicate PCR for sorted subsets received about 0.2 ug genomic DNA, equal to 28,000 or so T cell genomes. The purified libraries were quantified using a Qubit 3.0 fluorometer, sized with a Bioanalyzer 2100, and then quantified again using the KAPA Library Quantification kit. Each immunoSEQ 96-well plate was sequenced on its own single-read 150-cycle Illumina NextSeq 550 flow cell. The study's own analysis went as follows. Because the immunoSEQ output held only junctional sequences and lacked quality scores, the filtering could not match the filtering applied to full-length reads. To assign V/J genes and CDR3, sequences were annotated against IMGT germline references using PyIR, a Python wrapper for IgBLAST v1.9. Any read was removed if the V/J assignment was weak (E-value above 1e-6), the CDR3 was missing, or the read contained stop codons, out-of-frame junctions, or ambiguous translated residues. V3J clonotypes were defined by identical inferred V gene, J gene, and CDR3 amino acid sequence. Percentage overlap between repertoires was calculated by dividing the number of shared unique clonotypes by the size of the smaller repertoire. Repertoire richness was assessed with RTK rarefaction, the Chao1 estimator, and Recon v2.1 estimates of unobserved clonotypes. Generation probabilities for all TCRbeta clonotypes obtained by the gDNA method from several donors were computed using OLGA. TCRdb's version of the immuneACCESS table is confined to in-frame rearrangements and falls short of the full clone set. An unresolved V gene accounts for under half of the shortfall where checked; the remainder is of unknown origin. V and J calls and clone size are as listed in that table; D and trimming were resolved from the DNA. Within this sample are around 88,000 clones, with approximately 70% of them counted one time only. The top ten clones comprise roughly 49% of the sample.

Donors were healthy HIV-negative adults with no recently reported acute infections or vaccinations. Only Caucasian adults living in Nashville, Tennessee, USA were represented among the donors. CD8 memory samples were composed of magnetically selected CD45RO+ cells combined with CCR7-negative CD45RA+ effector memory (TemRA) cells. Blood was collected by leukapheresis, and PBMCs were isolated by Ficoll-Histopaque density gradient centrifugation and then cryopreserved in liquid nitrogen vapor phase. Analytical flow cytometry was used to check the purity and quantity of each magnetically sorted T cell population. Each sorted fraction had its genomic DNA isolated and then quantified by UV absorbance on a Nanodrop 2000c. From the germline V gene, CDR1 is MDHEN and CDR2 is SYDVKM. V gives up 3 bases and J gives up 3 bases, and the segment between their germline ends measures 12 bases. Taken from cysteine to phenylalanine, the CDR3 has 15 residues. Only the CDR3 portion is preserved as DNA: 45 bases, with reading frame beginning at the first base.

The paper as a whole reports these results and caveats: The genetic and exposure-history diversity represented was limited by the small number of donors. Based on pairwise subsampling, the degree of clonotype sharing among donors was expected to be affected by sequencing depth. Across a handful of donors, approximately 4.9% of naive CD4, approximately 3.5% of naive CD8, around 2.5% of memory CD4, and 0.3% to 0.45% of memory CD8 clonotypes were shared. Rarefaction of sorted-subset datasets indicated incomplete sequencing despite the large sequencing depth. Naive subsets generally had larger estimated clonotype richness than memory subsets. Sampling was limited to blood, and TCR repertoires in tissue likely differ from TCR repertoires in blood. Compared with non-shared clonotypes, clonotypes shared by all four sorted-subset donors had higher generation probabilities.

In this chain, TRBV28 is recombined with TRBJ1-5, with an unclear D gene assignment. This TCR was recovered from a man aged 25 to 40 in good health. Specimen: memory CD8+ T cells sorted from blood. The intended sense of this specimen's cell subset or site label: CD45RO+ cells pooled with CCR7-negative TemRA cells. CDR3 reads: CASSFWHRTNQPQHF. The sequence in DNA is TGTGCCAGCAGTTTTTGGCACCGTACCAATCAGCCCCAGCATTTT.